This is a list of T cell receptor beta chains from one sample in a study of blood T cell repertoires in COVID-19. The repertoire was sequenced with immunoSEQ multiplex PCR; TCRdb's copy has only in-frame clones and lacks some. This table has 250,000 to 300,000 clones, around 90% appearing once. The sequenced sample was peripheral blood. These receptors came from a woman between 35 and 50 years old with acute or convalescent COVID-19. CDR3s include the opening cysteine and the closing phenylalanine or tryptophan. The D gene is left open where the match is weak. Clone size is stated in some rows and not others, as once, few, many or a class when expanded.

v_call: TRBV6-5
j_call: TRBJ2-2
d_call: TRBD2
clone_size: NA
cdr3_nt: TGTGCCAGCAGAGCGGGGGAGGACACCGGGGAGCTGTTTTTT
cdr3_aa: CASRAGEDTGELFF

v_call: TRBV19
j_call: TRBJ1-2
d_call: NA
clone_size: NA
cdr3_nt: TGTGCCAGTAGCTATCTACATCGTACAGGGTCGGGAAATGGCTACACCTTC
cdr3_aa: CASSYLHRTGSGNGYTF

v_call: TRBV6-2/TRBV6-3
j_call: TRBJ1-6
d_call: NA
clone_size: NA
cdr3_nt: TGTGCCAGCAGTCCAACTTTTCGAATACTGGACAGCTCCTATAATTCACCCCTCCACTTT
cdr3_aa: CASSPTFRILDSSYNSPLHF

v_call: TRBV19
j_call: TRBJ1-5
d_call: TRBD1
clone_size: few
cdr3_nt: TGTGCCAGTGGACAGGGGTATAGCAATCAGCCCCAGCATTTT
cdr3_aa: CASGQGYSNQPQHF

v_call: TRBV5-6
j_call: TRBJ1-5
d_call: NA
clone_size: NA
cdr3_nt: TGTGCCAGCAGGCCCAATCCTAGCCAGCCCCAGCATTTT
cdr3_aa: CASRPNPSQPQHF

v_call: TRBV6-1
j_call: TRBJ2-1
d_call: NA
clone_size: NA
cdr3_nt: TGTGCCAGCAGTGACCAGGGCAGTCCCTTAAATGAGCAGTTCTTC
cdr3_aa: CASSDQGSPLNEQFF

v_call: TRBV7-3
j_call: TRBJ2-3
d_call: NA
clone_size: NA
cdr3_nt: TGTGCCAGCAGCTTAATGGCGGGGACCACAGATACGCAGTATTTT
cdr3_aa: CASSLMAGTTDTQYF

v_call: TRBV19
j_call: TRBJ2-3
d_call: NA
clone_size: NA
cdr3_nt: TGTGCCAGTAGTATAAAGTCGGGCGGGGGCCAACATACGCAGTATTTT
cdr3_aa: CASSIKSGGGQHTQYF

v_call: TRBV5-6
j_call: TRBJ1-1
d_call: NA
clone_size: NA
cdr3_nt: TGTGCCAGCAGCACAGGGATTACTGAAGCTTTCTTT
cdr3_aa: CASSTGITEAFF

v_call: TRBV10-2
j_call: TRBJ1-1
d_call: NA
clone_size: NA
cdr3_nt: TGCGCCAGCAGGGACAAGAACACTGAAGCTTTCTTT
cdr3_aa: CASRDKNTEAFF

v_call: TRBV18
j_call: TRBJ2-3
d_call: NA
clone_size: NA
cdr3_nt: TGTGCCAGCTCACCACCGAGAGATACGCAGTATTTT
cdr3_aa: CASSPPRDTQYF

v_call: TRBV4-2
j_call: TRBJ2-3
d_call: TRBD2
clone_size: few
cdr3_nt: TGTGCCAGCAGTCATATAGCGGGGGGTACAGATACGCAGTATTTT
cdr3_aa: CASSHIAGGTDTQYF

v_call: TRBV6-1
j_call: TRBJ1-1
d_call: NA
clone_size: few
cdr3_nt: TGTGCCAGCAGTGAATTCCATGAATCGGGTGAAGCTTTCTTT
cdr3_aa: CASSEFHESGEAFF

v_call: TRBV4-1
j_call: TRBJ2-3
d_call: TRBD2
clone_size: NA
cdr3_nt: TGCGCCAGCAGCCACCTCTTAGCGGGGGGGGCAGATACGCAGTATTTT
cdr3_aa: CASSHLLAGGADTQYF

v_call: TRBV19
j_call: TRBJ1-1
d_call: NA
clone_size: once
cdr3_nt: TGTGCCAGTAGTGAACTGGCCGGGACACCGAACACTGAAGCTTTCTTT
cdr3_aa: CASSELAGTPNTEAFF